These 22 T cell receptor beta chains share one sample of origin, sequenced in a study of graft-versus-host responses after intestinal transplantation. These receptors are not linked to any known antigen. Some clones are missing from TCRdb's copy, which holds only in-frame ones; the method was immunoSEQ multiplex PCR. The sample yields about 90,000 clones, roughly nine tenths seen once. Sample: unstimulated CD4+ T cells sorted from spleen or lymph node cells, taken before transplant. The receptors here all came from a human donor who was the organ donor for an intestinal transplant.

The CDR3 coding sequence is TGTGCCAGCAGCTTTGGGAGCGGGGGAGTCACAGATACGCAGTATTTT. Protein sequence: CASSFGSGGVTDTQYF. This chain uses TRBV7-6 with TRBJ2-3; 8 positions match TRBD2. Trimming took 3 bases from V and 2 from J; bases not matched to a gene: 7. CDR1 SGHVS and CDR2 FNYEAQ come from the germline V gene. The CDR3 is made up of 16 amino acids. The full variable domain, in which reference TRBV7-6 and TRBJ2-3 provide the parts outside the CDR3, is GAGVSQSPRYKVTKRGQDVALRCDPISGHVSLYWYRQALGQGPEFLTYFNYEAQQDKSGLPNDRFSAERPEGSISTLTIQRTEQRDSAMYRCASSFGSGGVTDTQYFGPGTRLTVL.

In regard to this clone: At one end the junction does not follow the germline gene, possibly because of a read error. The rearrangement links TRBV7-3 to TRBJ2-1; 13 bases are shared with TRBD2. CDR1 and CDR2 (germline): SGHTA, FQGTGA. This CDR3 spans 16 amino acids. CDR3 sequence: CASSVTGTSGTNEQFF. CDR3 nucleotides: TGTGCCAGCAGCGTAACCGGGACTAGCGGGACGAATGAGCAGTTCTTC.

V and J are TRBV4-1 and TRBJ2-4; a weak D match, TRBD2 (6 bases). V was cut by 4 bases and J by 0 bases, with 16 bases left in between. The CDR3 has 17 amino acids. The germline CDR1 and CDR2 sequences are MGHRA and YSYEKL. The CDR3 is CASSPIGREIAKNIQYF. CDR3 nucleotide sequence: TGCGCCAGCAGCCCTATTGGGCGGGAAATAGCCAAAAACATTCAGTACTTC.

This chain connects TRBV25-1 to TRBJ2-1, with TRBD1 matching 10 bases. Germline trimming cut 6 bases from V and 10 bases from J; bases unmatched to any gene: 12. Germline CDR1 reads MGHDK; CDR2 reads SYGVNS. This CDR3 has 15 amino acids. This chain's CDR3 is CASRGDRGLRGEQFF. The CDR3 DNA reads TGTGCCAGCAGGGGAGACAGGGGGCTCAGGGGCGAGCAGTTCTTC.

The V and J genes are TRBV6-4 and TRBJ2-3; possibly TRBD2 for D (5 bases). The CDR3 runs 19 residues. V was shortened by 3 bases and J by 2 bases, with 24 bases between the two germline ends. Per germline, CDR1 MRHNA and CDR2 SNTAGT. The CDR3 coding sequence is TGTGCCAGCAGTGAGGGGTTAAGGGAAGCGGCTAGCCCCACAGATACGCAGTATTTT. This encodes CASSEGLREAASPTDTQYF.

The chain joins TRBV5-1 to TRBJ2-2; D unclear. With 0 bases removed from V and 3 bases from J, the gap between germline ends came to 6 bases. Germline values: CDR1 SGHRS, CDR2 YFSETQ. There are 14 residues in the CDR3. CDR3 nucleotide sequence: TGCGCCAGCAGCTTGGCTTCGGACACCGGGGAGCTGTTTTTT. It encodes CASSLASDTGELFF.

This clone was counted a single time. CDR3 nucleotides: TGCGCCAGCAGCTTGGGAGGGGGCGAGACTTCACCCCTCCACTTT. Translation gives CASSLGGGETSPLHF. The genes are TRBV5-1 and TRBJ1-6; TRBD1 agrees at 7 bases. Per the germline V gene, CDR1 is SGHRS and CDR2 is YFSETQ. The trim removed 0 bases at V and 9 bases at J, leaving 6 bases unmatched. The CDR3 consists of 15 residues.

The chain combines TRBV27 with TRBJ2-7, with D possibly matching TRBD2 (5 bases). Between the trimmed V and J ends, which lost 6 bases and 1 base, there was a span of 16 bases. Germline CDR1 reads MNHEY; CDR2 reads SMNVEV (reference sequence). The CDR3 covers 15 residues. CDR3 in DNA: TGTGCCAGCAGAGGGTTAGGGAGTGGGTCCTACGAGCAGTACTTC. Encoded protein: CASRGLGSGSYEQYF.

V usage is TRBV25-1 and J usage is TRBJ2-1, with 7 nucleotides matching TRBD2. Germline V CDR1 and CDR2: MGHDK, SYGVNS. The CDR3 spans 16 residues. V lost 1 base to trimming and J lost 4 bases; unmatched junction nucleotides: 7. The CDR3 DNA is TGTGCCAGCAGTGAATTATGGGGGGGGAGATACAATGAGCAGTTCTTC. Its translation is CASSELWGGRYNEQFF.

V usage is TRBV11-3 and J usage is TRBJ2-7, with a weak D call TRBD1 (6 bases). Trimming left V 7 bases short and J 0 bases short, with 10 bases between. Germline loops: CDR1 SGHNT, CDR2 YENEEA. CDR3 size: 13 residues. CDR3 sequence: CASTVGASYEQYF. CDR3 in DNA: TGTGCCAGCACCGTGGGGGCCTCCTACGAGCAGTACTTC.

This chain links TRBV18 with TRBJ2-7; 7 bases are shared with TRBD1. The germline CDR1 and CDR2 sequences are KGHSH and LQKENI. J lost 7 bases, V lost 1 base, and 10 bases had no gene match. The CDR3 sequence is 15 residues long. The CDR3 reads CASSPLSTGVREQYF. For the CDR3, the DNA is TGTGCCAGCTCACCACTTTCAACAGGGGTTCGAGAGCAGTACTTC.

In DNA form, the CDR3 reads TGTGCCAGTATTCTTGGGGCACACGTTCTGAACACCGGGGAGCTGTTTTTT. Protein: CASILGAHVLNTGELFF. This chain joins TRBV19 and TRBJ2-2, with D possibly TRBD1 on 5 matching bases. Germline V CDR1 and CDR2: LNHDA, SQIVND (reference sequence). The V end lost 7 bases, the J end lost 1 base, and 19 bases lay between the germline ends. The CDR3 is 17 amino acids. Complete variable domain (other parts from reference TRBV19 and TRBJ2-2): DGGITQSPKYLFRKEGQNVTLSCEQNLNHDAMYWYRQDPGQGLRLIYYSQIVNDFQKGDIAEGYSVSREKKESFPLTVTSAQKNPTAFYLCASILGAHVLNTGELFFGEGSRLTVL.

The chain couples TRBV7-9 to TRBJ2-1, with D possibly matching TRBD1 (6 bases). The CDR3 length is 14 residues. V was cut by 3 bases and J by 7 bases, with 13 bases left in between. Germline assignment: CDR1 SEHNR and CDR2 FQNEAQ (reference sequence). For the CDR3, the DNA is TGTGCCAGCAGCTTGGGGGCAGGTTGGAATGAGCAGTTCTTC. This encodes CASSLGAGWNEQFF.

The V call is TRBV7-3, the J call TRBJ2-3, with D hard to call. Per germline, CDR1 SGHTA and CDR2 FQGTGA. V shed 3 bases and J shed 7 bases, with 5 bases lying between them. The CDR3 is made up of 11 amino acids. The CDR3 here is CASSLAYTQYF. CDR3 in DNA: TGTGCCAGCAGCTTGGCCTATACGCAGTATTTT.

This chain uses TRBV5-6 with TRBJ2-4; tentatively, D is TRBD1 (5 bases). The CDR3 is made up of 16 amino acids. V was trimmed by 4 bases and J by 1 base, leaving 15 bases between them. Germline V gene data show CDR1 as SGHDT and CDR2 as YYEEEE. The CDR3 nucleotides read TGTGCCAGCAGCACGATGGACACCGCGGCCAAAAACATTCAGTACTTC. Its translation is CASSTMDTAAKNIQYF. The full variable domain, its missing parts supplied by reference TRBV5-6 and TRBJ2-4, is DAGVTQSPTHLIKTRGQQVTLRCSPKSGHDTVSWYQQALGQGPQFIFQYYEEEERQRGNFPDRFSGHQFPNYSSELNVNALLLGDSALYLCASSTMDTAAKNIQYFGAGTRLSVL.

This chain connects TRBV14 to TRBJ2-3; unclear D gene. The germline V gene has CDR1 SGHDN and CDR2 FVKESK. The CDR3 covers 13 residues. The V and J ends lost 0 bases and 5 bases respectively, with 6 bases between them. The CDR3 here is CASSQDPIDTQYF. The CDR3 DNA follows: TGTGCCAGCAGCCAAGATCCCATAGATACGCAGTATTTT.

The chain employs TRBV25-1 and TRBJ2-3, with D perhaps TRBD2 (5 bases). Germline-derived CDR1 and CDR2 are MGHDK and SYGVNS. Trimming shortened V by 3 bases and J by 2 bases, and 18 bases separated the two germline ends. The CDR3 runs 17 residues. The CDR3 loop reads CASSERASRTITDTQYF. CDR3 bases: TGTGCCAGCAGTGAGCGAGCTAGCAGAACCATCACAGATACGCAGTATTTT.

This chain joins TRBV18 and TRBJ1-2; D may be TRBD1 (5 bases). V was pared by 1 base and J by 6 bases, with 15 bases between. The CDR3 consists of 15 residues. Germline lookup yields CDR1 KGHSH and CDR2 LQKENI. The DNA of the CDR3 is TGTGCCAGCTCACCACGGCAGGGCCGCGACAATGGCTACACCTTC. It yields the protein CASSPRQGRDNGYTF. Combining the CDR3 with reference TRBV18 and TRBJ1-2 gives the whole variable domain NAGVMQNPRHLVRRRGQEARLRCSPMKGHSHVYWYRQLPEEGLKFMVYLQKENIIDESGMPKERFSAEFPKEGPSILRIQQVVRGDSAAYFCASSPRQGRDNGYTFGSGTRLTVV.

This sequence joins TRBV27 and TRBJ1-1; D ambiguous. Trimming stripped 6 bases from V and 1 base from J, with 12 bases between. The CDR3 loop spans 14 amino acids. Germline CDR1 is MNHEY and CDR2 is SMNVEV (reference sequence). The CDR3 sequence: CASRVAPENTEAFF. CDR3 nucleotides: TGTGCCAGCAGGGTTGCCCCAGAGAACACTGAAGCTTTCTTT.

Only one count was recorded for this clone. The chain has TRBV5-4 and TRBJ2-5; 8 bases are a match to TRBD2. The CDR3 sequence is 14 residues long. The J segment lost 6 bases and the V segment lost 0 bases, leaving 4 bases of the junction unmatched. Germline CDR1 is SGHNT and CDR2 is YYREEE (reference sequence). This CDR3 is CASSLAGGGQTQYF. Here the CDR3 DNA reads TGTGCCAGCAGCTTGGCCGGGGGGGGGCAGACCCAGTACTTC.

This chain links TRBV2 with TRBJ1-5, with D perhaps matching TRBD1 (6 bases). This CDR3 region has 15 residues. Germline values: CDR1 SNHLY, CDR2 FYNNEI. Trimming stripped 2 bases from V and 8 bases from J, with 16 bases between. CDR3 sequence: CASSENRVGNKPQHF. DNA of the CDR3: TGTGCCAGCAGTGAAAACAGGGTAGGGAATAAGCCCCAGCATTTT.

The chain combines TRBV6-1 with TRBJ2-7; 8 positions agree with TRBD2. The trim removed 1 base at V and 1 base at J, leaving 3 bases unmatched. CDR1 MNHNS and CDR2 SASEGT come from the germline V gene. The CDR3 runs to 15 residues. The CDR3 is CASSEVRGASYEQYF. As DNA, the CDR3 is TGTGCCAGCAGTGAAGTGCGGGGGGCATCCTACGAGCAGTACTTC.